The following is a TCR beta chain sequence with its context. The data were taken from a study of blood T cell repertoires in COVID-19. Study background: Italy, Spain and the United States were the sources of the convalescent and acute COVID-19 samples.

CDR3 length: 14 residues. From germline, CDR1 is SGHDT and CDR2 YYEEEE. V lost 2 bases to trimming and J lost 0 bases, with 6 bases between them. Sequenced by immunoSEQ multiplex PCR; TCRdb stores in-frame clones only, minus some. The table records fewer than 350,000 clones, about 86% of them present only once. This clonotype originated in a woman younger than 45 who had recovered from COVID-19. The specimen was peripheral blood. The V and J genes are TRBV5-6 and TRBJ1-5; unclear D gene. The CDR3 here is CASSFRYSNQPQHF. In DNA, the CDR3 is TGTGCCAGCAGCTTCCGGTATAGCAATCAGCCCCAGCATTTT. The full variable domain, in which reference TRBV5-6 and TRBJ1-5 provide the parts outside the CDR3, is DAGVTQSPTHLIKTRGQQVTLRCSPKSGHDTVSWYQQALGQGPQFIFQYYEEEERQRGNFPDRFSGHQFPNYSSELNVNALLLGDSALYLCASSFRYSNQPQHFGDGTRLSIL.